This TCR beta chain is from a study of T cell repertoires in cytomegalovirus infection. Comment on this clonotype: Antigen unknown.

MiXCR was run by TCRdb on the reads, yielding one entry per CDR3 protein. The sample has about 600,000 distinct CDR3 sequences; roughly 24% are singletons. Study-wide results and limits: Using cumulative public TCR beta family frequency, the authors identified those who carried CMV together with the relevant HLA.

The sequence came from a human donor in good health (CMV status not recorded). Some clones in this sample may be carry-over from other donors' samples. The material sequenced was CD8+ T cells from PBMCs.

The CDR3 coding sequence is TGTGCCAGCAGTTCCGAACCCGGACTAGCGGGGGTCACCACAGATACGCAGTATTTT. Residues: CASSSEPGLAGVTTDTQYF. The chain has TRBV6-5 and TRBJ2-3, with 13 bases identical to TRBD2. The V and J ends lost 4 bases and 2 bases, in that order; junction bases with no gene match: 12. Germline loops: CDR1 MNHEY, CDR2 SVGAGI. CDR3 length equals 19 residues.